This T cell receptor (beta chain) was retrieved from a study of T cell responses to AZD1222 COVID-19 vaccine. Study findings and constraints: Clonal diversity was possibly underestimated; the donors were predominantly white British and more often female. After two AZD1222 doses, spike-specific TCR breadth and depth rose versus day 0. Repertoire collection took place solely once the T cell response had peaked.

Produced via immunoSEQ multiplex PCR; TCRdb's table is partial and in-frame only. The table has tens of thousands of clones, about nine tenths seen once. This clone was recorded once. The antigen remains undetermined. The CDR3 contains 15 residues. V was cut by 4 bases and J by 3 bases, with 10 bases left in between. CDR1 SGHTA and CDR2 FQGNSA come from the germline V gene. The specimen was peripheral blood, collected on day 0 of AZD1222 vaccination. The rearrangement uses TRBV7-2 and TRBJ2-6; perhaps TRBD2 as D (5 bases). This sequence originates from an adult in good health. The CDR3 loop reads CASSSRGVGANVLTF. The CDR3 nucleotides are TGTGCCAGCAGCTCACGGGGAGTTGGGGCCAACGTCCTGACTTTC. Together with reference TRBV7-2 and TRBJ2-6, the CDR3 gives the full variable domain: GAGVSQSPSNKVTEKGKDVELRCDPISGHTALYWYRQSLGQGLEFLIYFQGNSAPDKSGLPSDRFSAERTGGSVSTLTIQRTQQEDSAVYLCASSSRGVGANVLTFGAGSRLTVL.